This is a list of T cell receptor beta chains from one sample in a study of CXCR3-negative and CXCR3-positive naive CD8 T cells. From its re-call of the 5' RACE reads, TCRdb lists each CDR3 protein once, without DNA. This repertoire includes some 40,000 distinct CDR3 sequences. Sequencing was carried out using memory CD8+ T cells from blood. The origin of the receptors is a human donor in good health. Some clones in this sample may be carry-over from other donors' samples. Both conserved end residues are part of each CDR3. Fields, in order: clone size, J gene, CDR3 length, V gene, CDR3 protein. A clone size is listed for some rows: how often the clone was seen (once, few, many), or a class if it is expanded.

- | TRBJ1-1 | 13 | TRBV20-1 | CSATTAAVSEAFF
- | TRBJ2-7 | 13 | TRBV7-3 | CASSPDGADEQYF
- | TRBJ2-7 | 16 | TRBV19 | CASSPGAGMASYEQYF
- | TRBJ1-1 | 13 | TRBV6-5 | CASSPTGNTEAFF
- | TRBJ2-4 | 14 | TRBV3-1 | CASSPEGRGDIQYF
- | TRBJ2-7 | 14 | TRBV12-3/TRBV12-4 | CASSFGQGEYEQYF
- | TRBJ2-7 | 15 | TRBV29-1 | CSVSPRDRGFHEQYF
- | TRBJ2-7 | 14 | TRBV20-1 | CSARKGLAGLEQYF
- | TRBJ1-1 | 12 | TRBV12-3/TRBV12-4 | CATSVVNTEAFF
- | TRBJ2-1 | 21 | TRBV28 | CASIGPWVPPGAGFGDNEQFF
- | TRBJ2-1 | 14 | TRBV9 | CASSVEGSLGEQFF
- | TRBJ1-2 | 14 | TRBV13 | CASRSTVTNYGYTF
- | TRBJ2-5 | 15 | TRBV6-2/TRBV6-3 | CASSTTTTLQETQYF
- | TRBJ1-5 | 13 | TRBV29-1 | CSVVQGANQPQHF
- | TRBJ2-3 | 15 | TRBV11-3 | CASRHRLDDADTQYF
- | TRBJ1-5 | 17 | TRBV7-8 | CASSLGLTTYSNQPQHF
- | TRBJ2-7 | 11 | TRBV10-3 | CAISPSYEQYF
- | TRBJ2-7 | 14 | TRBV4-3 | CASSQDAGSLEQYF
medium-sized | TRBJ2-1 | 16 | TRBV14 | CASSLGQGKAYNEQFF
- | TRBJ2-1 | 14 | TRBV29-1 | CSVGGLAGDNEQFF
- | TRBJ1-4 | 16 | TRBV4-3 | CASSPQTGRGNGKLFF
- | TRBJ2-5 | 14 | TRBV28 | CASRNVFLKETQYF
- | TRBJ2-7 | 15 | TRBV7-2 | CASSASTSGGDEQYF
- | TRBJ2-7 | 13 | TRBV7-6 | CASSLAEGDEQYF
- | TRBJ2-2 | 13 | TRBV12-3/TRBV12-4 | CASSFSGPGELFF
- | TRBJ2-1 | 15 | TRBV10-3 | CAISDQLVLGNEQFF
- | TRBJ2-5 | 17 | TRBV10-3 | CASSELTSGALQETQYF
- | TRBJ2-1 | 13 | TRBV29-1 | CSVSSLLEDEQFF
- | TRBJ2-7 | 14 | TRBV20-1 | CSATPTGISYEQYF
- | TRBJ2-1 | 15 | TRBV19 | CASTMAGGSYNEQFF
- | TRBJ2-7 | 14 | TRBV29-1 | CSVEDREGAYEQYF
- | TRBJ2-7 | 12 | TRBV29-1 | CSVRTEAYEQYF
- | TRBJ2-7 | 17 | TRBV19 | CASSTRFWTDLTYEQYF
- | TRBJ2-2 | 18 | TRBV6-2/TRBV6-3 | CASSYSGTGEFNTGELFF
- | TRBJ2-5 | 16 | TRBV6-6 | CASSYSITDIQETQYF
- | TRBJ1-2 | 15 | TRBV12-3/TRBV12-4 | CASSLTVTQDYGYTF
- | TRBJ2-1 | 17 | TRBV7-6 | CASSSGQRGSAYNEQFF
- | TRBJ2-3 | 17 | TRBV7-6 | CASSGTSGGPRTDTQYF
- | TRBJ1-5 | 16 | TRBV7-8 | CASSQGGAGVPQPQHF
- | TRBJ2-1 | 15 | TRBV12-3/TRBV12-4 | CASSLGPGGGYEQFF
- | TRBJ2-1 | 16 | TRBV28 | CASSLPDYQNRDEQFF
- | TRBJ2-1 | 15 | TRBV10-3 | CATINAGITYNEQFF
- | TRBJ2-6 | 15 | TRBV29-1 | CSVAQGAPEANVLTF
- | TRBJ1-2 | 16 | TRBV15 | CATSRDPVQGSNGYTF
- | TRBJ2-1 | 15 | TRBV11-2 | CASSADSGGGDEQFF
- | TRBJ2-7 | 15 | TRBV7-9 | CASSSPGQGRYEQYF
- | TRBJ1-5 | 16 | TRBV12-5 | CASGLVQDRGNQPQHF
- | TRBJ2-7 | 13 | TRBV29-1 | CSVEEGGAPEQYF
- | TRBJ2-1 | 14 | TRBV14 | CASSRRGSYNEQFF
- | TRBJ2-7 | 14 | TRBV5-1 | CASSLAGAGYEQYF